The 8 T cell receptor beta chains listed next were all sequenced from one sample in a study of CD8 T cells in Susac syndrome. The authors reverse transcribed about 0.5 to 1 ug RNA with random hexamers. TCRdb reanalysed the immunoSEQ multiplex PCR reads using MiXCR and keeps one entry per CDR3 protein. The sample contains about 280,000 distinct CDR3 sequences, around 83% of which appear only once. Sequencing was done on a sample of CD8+ T cells from PBMCs. These receptors were obtained from a human donor with multiple sclerosis.

This clonotype was counted once. The rearrangement links TRBV7-9 to TRBJ2-6, with 8 bases lining up with TRBD2. CDR1 is SEHNR, CDR2 FQNEAQ, per germline (reference sequence). After removal of 6 bases from V and 0 bases from J, the junction contained 1 base not matched to a gene. The length of the CDR3 is 15 residues. The CDR3 DNA reads TGTGCCAGCAGTCGGGAGGGCTCTGGGGCCAACGTCCTGACTTTC. This sequence encodes CASSREGSGANVLTF.

V usage is TRBV5-6 and J usage is TRBJ2-5, with unresolved D. Deletions cut 0 bases from V and 1 base from J, with 16 bases between. The length of the CDR3 is 17 residues. Germline CDR1 is SGHDT and CDR2 is YYEEEE. Written as DNA, the CDR3 is TGTGCCAGCAGCTTGGCCAAGGACGCACCTATCCAAGAGACCCAGTACTTC. It is translated as CASSLAKDAPIQETQYF.

This clonotype was observed a few times. The V gene is TRBV2, the J gene TRBJ2-7; 10 bases fit TRBD2. The trim removed 4 bases at V and 1 base at J, leaving 4 bases unmatched. Germline values: CDR1 SNHLY, CDR2 FYNNEI. The CDR3 consists of 15 residues. The CDR3 protein is CASSGASGRSYEQYF. Written as DNA, the CDR3 is TGTGCCAGCAGTGGGGCTAGCGGGAGATCCTACGAGCAGTACTTC. Using reference TRBV2 and TRBJ2-7 for the parts outside the CDR3, the full variable domain is EPEVTQTPSHQVTQMGQEVILRCVPISNHLYFYWYRQILGQKVEFLVSFYNNEISEKSEIFDDQFSVERPDGSNFTLKIRSTKLEDSAMYFCASSGASGRSYEQYFGPGTRLTVT.

V usage is TRBV9 and J usage is TRBJ2-1; 10 nucleotides line up with TRBD2. V shed 6 bases, J shed 6 bases, and the junction held 9 bases outside the gene matches. Germline V gene data show CDR1 as SGDLS and CDR2 as YYNGEE. This CDR3 spans 15 amino acids. The CDR3 is CASNPRASGSNEQFF. CDR3 nucleotide sequence: TGTGCCAGCAACCCTAGGGCTAGCGGGAGCAATGAGCAGTTCTTC.

The chain employs TRBV20-1 and TRBJ2-1, with unresolved D. Trimming removed 3 bases at V and 10 bases at J, with 19 bases between. Germline values: CDR1 DFQATT, CDR2 SNEGSKA (reference sequence). CDR3 length: 14 residues. The CDR3 DNA reads as TGCAGTGCTAGCAGTTATCTGGATTATTACGAGCAGTTCTTC. It encodes CSASSYLDYYEQFF.

This clonotype was recorded only once. The gene calls are TRBV20-1 and TRBJ2-3; 11 bases are a match to TRBD2. Germline loops: CDR1 DFQATT, CDR2 SNEGSKA (reference sequence). The CDR3 sequence is 19 residues long. The V and J ends lost 1 base and 4 bases, in that order; junction bases with no gene match: 16. CDR3 DNA: TGCAGTGCTAGAGCCTCTGGACTAGCGGGTCCTTTGGTGGCAGATACGCAGTATTTT. Translating gives CSARASGLAGPLVADTQYF.

This chain uses TRBV2 with TRBJ2-1; 8 nucleotides agree with TRBD2. The V and J ends lost 5 bases and 0 bases, in that order; junction bases with no gene match: 9. Germline CDR1 reads SNHLY; CDR2 reads FYNNEI. The CDR3 runs to 17 residues. CDR3 residues: CASSSTAGTSSYNEQFF. DNA of the CDR3: TGTGCCAGCAGTTCGACCGCCGGGACTAGCTCCTACAATGAGCAGTTCTTC.

The rearrangement links TRBV7-9 to TRBJ1-2, with D unresolved. V was pared by 5 bases and J by 6 bases, with 19 bases between. CDR3 length: 15 amino acids. Germline values: CDR1 SEHNR, CDR2 FQNEAQ (reference sequence). The CDR3 loop reads CASSPIGLREDGYTF. CDR3 nucleotides: TGTGCCAGCAGCCCGATAGGTTTGAGGGAGGATGGCTACACCTTC. Drawing the rest from reference TRBV7-9 and TRBJ1-2, the complete variable domain is DTGVSQNPRHKITKRGQNVTFRCDPISEHNRLYWYRQTLGQGPEFLTYFQNEAQLEKSRLLSDRFSAERPKGSFSTLEIQRTEQGDSAMYLCASSPIGLREDGYTFGSGTRLTVV.